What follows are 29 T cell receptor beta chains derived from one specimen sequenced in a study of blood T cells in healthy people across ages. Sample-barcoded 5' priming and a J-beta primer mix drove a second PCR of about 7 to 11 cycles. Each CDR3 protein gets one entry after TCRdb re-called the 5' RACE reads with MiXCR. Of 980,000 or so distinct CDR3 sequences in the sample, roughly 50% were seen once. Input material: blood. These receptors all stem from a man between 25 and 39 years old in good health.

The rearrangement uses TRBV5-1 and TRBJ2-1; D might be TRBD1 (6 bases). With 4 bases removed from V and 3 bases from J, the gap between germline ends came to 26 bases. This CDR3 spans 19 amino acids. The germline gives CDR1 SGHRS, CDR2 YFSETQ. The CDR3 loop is CASSPEGRGQLKIYNEQFF. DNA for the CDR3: TGCGCCAGCAGCCCCGAAGGCAGGGGCCAACTCAAGATCTACAATGAGCAGTTCTTC.

The DNA for the CDR3 is TGTGCCAGCAGCATCTTAGGGACAGGGATTCAGGATGAGCAGTTCTTC. This codes for CASSILGTGIQDEQFF. The gene calls are TRBV7-3 and TRBJ2-1; 9 bases map to TRBD1. From germline, CDR1 is SGHTA and CDR2 FQGTGA. The CDR3 is made up of 16 amino acids. Trimming removed 5 bases from V and 8 bases from J; junction bases left unmatched: 13. Full variable domain (missing parts from reference TRBV7-3 and TRBJ2-1): GAGVSQTPSNKVTEKGKYVELRCDPISGHTALYWYRQSLGQGPEFLIYFQGTGAADDSGLPNDRFFAVRPEGSVSTLKIQRTERGDSAVYLCASSILGTGIQDEQFFGPGTRLTVL.

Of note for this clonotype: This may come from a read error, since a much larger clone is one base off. DNA for the CDR3: TGTGCCGGCAGTTACAAGTCAGCCGAAACAGATACGCAGTATTTT. It translates to CAGSYKSAETDTQYF. The chain combines TRBV6-2 or TRBV6-3 with TRBJ2-3, with D hard to call. The CDR3 sequence is 15 residues long. Germline CDR1 MNHEY, CDR2 SVGEGT.

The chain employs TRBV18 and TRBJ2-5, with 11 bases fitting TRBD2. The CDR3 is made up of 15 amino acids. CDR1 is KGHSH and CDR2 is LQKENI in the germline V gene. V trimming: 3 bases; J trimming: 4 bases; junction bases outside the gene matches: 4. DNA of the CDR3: TGTGCCAGCTCACCGGGACTAGCGGTCTTAGAGACCCAGTACTTC. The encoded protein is CASSPGLAVLETQYF.

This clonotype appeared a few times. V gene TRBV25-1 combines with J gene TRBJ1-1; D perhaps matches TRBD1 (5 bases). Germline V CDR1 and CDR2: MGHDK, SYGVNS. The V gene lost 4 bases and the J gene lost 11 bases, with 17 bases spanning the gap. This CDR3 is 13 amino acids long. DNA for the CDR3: TGTGCCAGCAGTGCTCTGGTGGGCAGGGCGGCTTTCTTT. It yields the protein CASSALVGRAAFF. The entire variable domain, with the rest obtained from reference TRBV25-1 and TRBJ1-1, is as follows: EADIYQTPRYLVIGTGKKITLECSQTMGHDKMYWYQQDPGMELHLIHYSYGVNSTEKGDLSSESTVSRIRTEHFPLTLESARPSHTSQYLCASSALVGRAAFFGQGTRLTVV.

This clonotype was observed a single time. The CDR3 loop is CASRDRDTYGYTF. CDR3 DNA sequence: TGTGCCAGCAGGGACAGGGATACATATGGCTACACCTTC. The chain joins TRBV6-1 to TRBJ1-2, with 8 bases that match TRBD1. V shed 6 bases and J 5 bases; nucleotides not matched to a gene: 5. The CDR3 contains 13 residues. CDR1 MNHNS and CDR2 SASEGT come from the germline V gene.

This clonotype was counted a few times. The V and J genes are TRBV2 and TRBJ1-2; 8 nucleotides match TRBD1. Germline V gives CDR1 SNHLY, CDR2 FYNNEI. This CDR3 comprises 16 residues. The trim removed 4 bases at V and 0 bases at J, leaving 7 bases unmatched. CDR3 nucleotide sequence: TGTGCCAGCAGTGTCCGGGACAGGCTCACTAACTATGGCTACACCTTC. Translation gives CASSVRDRLTNYGYTF.

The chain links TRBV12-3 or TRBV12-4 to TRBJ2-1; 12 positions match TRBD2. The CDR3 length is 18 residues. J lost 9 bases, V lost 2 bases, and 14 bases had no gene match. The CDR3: CASSLSESSGGAGTEQFF. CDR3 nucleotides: TGTGCCAGCAGTTTAAGTGAATCTAGCGGGGGGGCCGGGACTGAGCAGTTCTTC.

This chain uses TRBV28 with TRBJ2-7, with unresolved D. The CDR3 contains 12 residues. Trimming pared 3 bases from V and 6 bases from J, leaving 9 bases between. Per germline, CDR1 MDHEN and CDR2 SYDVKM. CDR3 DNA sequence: TGTGCCAGCAGTTTCGGGTGGTGCGAGCAGTACTTC. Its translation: CASSFGWCEQYF.

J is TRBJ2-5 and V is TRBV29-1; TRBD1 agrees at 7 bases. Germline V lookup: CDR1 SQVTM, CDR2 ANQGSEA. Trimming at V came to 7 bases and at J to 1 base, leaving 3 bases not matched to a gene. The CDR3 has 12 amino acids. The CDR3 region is CSGDRVQETQYF. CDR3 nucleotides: TGCAGCGGTGACAGGGTCCAAGAGACCCAGTACTTC.

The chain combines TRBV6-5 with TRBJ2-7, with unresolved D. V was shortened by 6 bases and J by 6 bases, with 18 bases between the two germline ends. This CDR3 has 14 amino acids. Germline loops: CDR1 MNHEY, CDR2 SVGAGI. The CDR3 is CASRITRSESEQYF. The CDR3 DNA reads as TGTGCCAGCAGGATAACTCGCTCTGAAAGCGAGCAGTACTTC.

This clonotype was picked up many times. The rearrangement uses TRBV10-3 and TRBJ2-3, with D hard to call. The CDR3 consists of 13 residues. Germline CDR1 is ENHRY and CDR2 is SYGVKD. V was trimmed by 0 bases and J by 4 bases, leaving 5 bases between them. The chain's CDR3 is CAISESMSDTQYF. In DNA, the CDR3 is TGTGCCATCAGTGAGTCGATGTCAGATACGCAGTATTTT.

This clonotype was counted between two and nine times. The CDR3 DNA is TGTGCCAGCAGAACAGGGGGGCCGATCCCCTACAATGAGCAGTTCTTC. Amino acid sequence: CASRTGGPIPYNEQFF. The chain couples TRBV12-3 or TRBV12-4 to TRBJ2-1; 8 nucleotides align to TRBD1. The CDR3 is 16 residues long. The trim removed 6 bases at V and 2 bases at J, leaving 9 bases unmatched.

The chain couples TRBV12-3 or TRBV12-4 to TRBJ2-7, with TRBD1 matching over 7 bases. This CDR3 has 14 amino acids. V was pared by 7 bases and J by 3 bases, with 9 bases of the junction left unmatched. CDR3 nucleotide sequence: TGTGCCAGCACCACGACGACAGGGCTCTACGAGCAGTACTTC. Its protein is CASTTTTGLYEQYF.

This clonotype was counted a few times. DNA for the CDR3: TGCAGTGCTAGCGGACAGGAGTTTTATCGGCAGTACTTC. Translation: CSASGQEFYRQYF. The rearrangement joins TRBV20-1 to TRBJ2-4; 7 nucleotides line up with TRBD1. The germline gives CDR1 DFQATT, CDR2 SNEGSKA (reference sequence). This CDR3 has 13 residues. After removal of 3 bases from V and 13 bases from J, the junction contained 12 bases not matched to a gene.

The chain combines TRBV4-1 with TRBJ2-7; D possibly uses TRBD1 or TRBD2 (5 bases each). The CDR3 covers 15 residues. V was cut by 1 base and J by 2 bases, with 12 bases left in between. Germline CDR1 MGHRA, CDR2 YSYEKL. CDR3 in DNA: TGCGCCAGCAGCCAAGTCGGGAAGGGACCCTACGAGCAGTACTTC. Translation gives CASSQVGKGPYEQYF.

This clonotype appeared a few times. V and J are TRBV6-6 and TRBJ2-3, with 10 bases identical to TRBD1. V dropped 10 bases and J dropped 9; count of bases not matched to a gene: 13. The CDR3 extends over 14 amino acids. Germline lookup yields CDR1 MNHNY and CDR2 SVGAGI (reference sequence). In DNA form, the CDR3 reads TGTGCCACCAACCTCGGGACAGGGGTTCGGACGCAGTATTTT. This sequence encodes CATNLGTGVRTQYF.

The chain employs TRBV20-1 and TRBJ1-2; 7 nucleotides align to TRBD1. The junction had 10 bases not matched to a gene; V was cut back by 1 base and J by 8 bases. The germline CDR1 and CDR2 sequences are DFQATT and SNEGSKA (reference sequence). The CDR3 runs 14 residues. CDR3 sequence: CSARVQNRTGGYTF. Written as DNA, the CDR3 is TGCAGTGCTAGAGTCCAGAATCGGACAGGCGGCTACACCTTC.

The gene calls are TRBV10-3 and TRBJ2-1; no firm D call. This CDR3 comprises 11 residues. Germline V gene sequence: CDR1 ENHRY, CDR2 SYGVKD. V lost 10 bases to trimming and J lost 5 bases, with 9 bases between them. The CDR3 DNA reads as TGTGCCAGCAAAGGAGACAATGAGCAGTTCTTC. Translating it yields CASKGDNEQFF.

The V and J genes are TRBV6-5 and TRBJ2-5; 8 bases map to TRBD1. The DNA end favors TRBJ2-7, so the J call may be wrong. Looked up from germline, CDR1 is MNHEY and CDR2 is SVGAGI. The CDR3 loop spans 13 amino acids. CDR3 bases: TGTGCCAGCAAGATCAGGGGGCATTACGAGCAGTACTTC. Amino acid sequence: CASKIRGHYEQYF.

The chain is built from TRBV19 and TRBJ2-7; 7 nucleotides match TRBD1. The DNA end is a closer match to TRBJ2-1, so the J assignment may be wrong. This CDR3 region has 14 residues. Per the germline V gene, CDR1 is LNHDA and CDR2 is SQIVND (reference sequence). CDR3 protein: CASSSGTDLYEQFF. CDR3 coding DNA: TGTGCCAGTAGTTCCGGGACAGACCTCTACGAGCAGTTCTTC.

CDR3 loop: CSVDRGTNTQYF. In DNA, the CDR3 is TGCAGCGTTGATCGGGGGACCAATACGCAGTATTTT. The chain joins TRBV29-1 to TRBJ2-3, with D perhaps matching TRBD2 (6 bases). The V gene's germline CDR1 is SQVTM and CDR2 ANQGSEA. The CDR3 length is 12 residues. Trimming removed 3 bases at V and 7 bases at J, with 11 bases between.

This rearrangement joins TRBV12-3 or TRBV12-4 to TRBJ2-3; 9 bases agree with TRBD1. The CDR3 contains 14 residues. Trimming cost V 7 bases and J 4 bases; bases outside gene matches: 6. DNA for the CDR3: TGTGCCAGCAACCGGGACAGGGTGTCAGATACGCAGTATTTT. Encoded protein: CASNRDRVSDTQYF.

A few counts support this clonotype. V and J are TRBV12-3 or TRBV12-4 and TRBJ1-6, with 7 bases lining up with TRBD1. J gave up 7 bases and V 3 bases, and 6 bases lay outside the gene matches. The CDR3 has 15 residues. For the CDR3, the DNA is TGTGCCAGCAGTTTGGGCAGGGGGAAGAATTCACCCCTCCACTTT. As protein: CASSLGRGKNSPLHF.

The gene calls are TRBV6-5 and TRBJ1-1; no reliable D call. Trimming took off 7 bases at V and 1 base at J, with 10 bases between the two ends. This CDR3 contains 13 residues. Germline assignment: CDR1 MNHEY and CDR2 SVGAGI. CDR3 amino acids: CASTKGKNTEAFF. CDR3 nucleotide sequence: TGTGCCAGCACCAAAGGAAAGAACACTGAAGCTTTCTTT.

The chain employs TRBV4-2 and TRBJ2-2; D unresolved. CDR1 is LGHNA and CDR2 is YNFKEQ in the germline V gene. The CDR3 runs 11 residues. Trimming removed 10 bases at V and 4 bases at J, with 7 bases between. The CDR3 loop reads CATGITGELFF. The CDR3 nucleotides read TGTGCCACGGGTATCACCGGGGAGCTGTTTTTT.

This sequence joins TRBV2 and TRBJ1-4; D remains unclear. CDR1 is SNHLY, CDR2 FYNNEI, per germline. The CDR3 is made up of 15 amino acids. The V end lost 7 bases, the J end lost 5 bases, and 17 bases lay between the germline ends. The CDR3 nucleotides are TGTGCCAGCACCGGTGGCAGTCGGAGGAATGAAAAACTGTTTTTT. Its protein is CASTGGSRRNEKLFF.

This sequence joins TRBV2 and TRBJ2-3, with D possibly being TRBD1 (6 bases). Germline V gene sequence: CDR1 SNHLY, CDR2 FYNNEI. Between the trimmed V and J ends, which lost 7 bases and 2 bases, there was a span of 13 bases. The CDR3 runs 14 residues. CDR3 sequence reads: CASTKRDTTDTQYF. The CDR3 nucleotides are TGTGCCAGCACCAAAAGGGACACCACAGATACGCAGTATTTT. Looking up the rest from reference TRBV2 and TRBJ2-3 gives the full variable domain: EPEVTQTPSHQVTQMGQEVILRCVPISNHLYFYWYRQILGQKVEFLVSFYNNEISEKSEIFDDQFSVERPDGSNFTLKIRSTKLEDSAMYFCASTKRDTTDTQYFGPGTRLTVL.

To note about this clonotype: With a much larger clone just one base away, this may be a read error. CDR3 DNA: TGTGCCAGCAGTGTAGCGGGTCCCAATGAGCAGTTCTTC. This sequence encodes CASSVAGPNEQFF. The chain combines TRBV12-3 or TRBV12-4 with TRBJ2-1, with 7 bases that match TRBD2. CDR3 length: 13 amino acids.